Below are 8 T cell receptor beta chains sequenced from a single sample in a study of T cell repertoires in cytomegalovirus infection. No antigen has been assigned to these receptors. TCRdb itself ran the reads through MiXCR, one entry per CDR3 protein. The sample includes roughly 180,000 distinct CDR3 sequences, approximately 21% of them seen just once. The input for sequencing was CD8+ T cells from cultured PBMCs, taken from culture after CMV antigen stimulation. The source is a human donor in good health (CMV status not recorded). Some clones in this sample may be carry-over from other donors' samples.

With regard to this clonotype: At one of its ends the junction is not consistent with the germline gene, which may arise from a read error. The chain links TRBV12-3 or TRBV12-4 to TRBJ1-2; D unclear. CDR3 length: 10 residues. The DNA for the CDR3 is TGTGCCAGCAGCTTAGGGCCCTCCACCTTC. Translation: CASSLGPSTF.

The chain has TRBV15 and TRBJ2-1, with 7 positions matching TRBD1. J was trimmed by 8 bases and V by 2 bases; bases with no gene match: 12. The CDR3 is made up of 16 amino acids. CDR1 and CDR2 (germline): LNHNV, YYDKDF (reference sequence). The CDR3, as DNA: TGTGCCACCAGCAGATCCACAGGGGCGCGATCCTATGAGCAGTTCTTC. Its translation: CATSRSTGARSYEQFF.

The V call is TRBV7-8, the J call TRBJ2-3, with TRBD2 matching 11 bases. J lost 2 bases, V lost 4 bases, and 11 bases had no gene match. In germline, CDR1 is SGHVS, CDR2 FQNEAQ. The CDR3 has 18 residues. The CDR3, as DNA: TGTGCCAGCAGCTCGACCCCGACTAGCGGGGCCAACACAGATACGCAGTATTTT. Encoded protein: CASSSTPTSGANTDTQYF.

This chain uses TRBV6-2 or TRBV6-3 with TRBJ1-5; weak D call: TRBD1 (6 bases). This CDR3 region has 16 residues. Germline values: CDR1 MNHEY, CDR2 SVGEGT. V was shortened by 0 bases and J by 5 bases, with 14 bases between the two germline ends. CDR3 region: CASSYSAGGFHQPQHF. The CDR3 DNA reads TGTGCCAGCAGTTACTCGGCTGGGGGCTTTCATCAGCCCCAGCATTTT.

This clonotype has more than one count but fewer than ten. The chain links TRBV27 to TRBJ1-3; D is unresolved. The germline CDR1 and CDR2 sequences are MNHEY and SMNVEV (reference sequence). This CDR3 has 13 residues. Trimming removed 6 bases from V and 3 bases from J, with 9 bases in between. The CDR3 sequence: CASSPVFGNTIYF. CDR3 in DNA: TGTGCCAGCAGCCCCGTATTTGGAAACACCATATATTTT.

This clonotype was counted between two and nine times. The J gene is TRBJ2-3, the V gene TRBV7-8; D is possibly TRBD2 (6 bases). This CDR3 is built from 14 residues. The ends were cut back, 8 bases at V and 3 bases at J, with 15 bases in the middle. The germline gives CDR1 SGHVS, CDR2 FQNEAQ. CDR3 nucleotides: TGTGCCAGCGGTCGAGGAGGGACGACAGATACGCAGTATTTT. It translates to CASGRGGTTDTQYF.

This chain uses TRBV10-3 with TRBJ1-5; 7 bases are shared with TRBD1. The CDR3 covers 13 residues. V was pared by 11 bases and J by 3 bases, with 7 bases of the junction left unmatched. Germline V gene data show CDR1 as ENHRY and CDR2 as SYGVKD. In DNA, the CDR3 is TGTGCCGTCCAGGGGGAGGCCAATCAGCCCCAGCATTTT. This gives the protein CAVQGEANQPQHF.

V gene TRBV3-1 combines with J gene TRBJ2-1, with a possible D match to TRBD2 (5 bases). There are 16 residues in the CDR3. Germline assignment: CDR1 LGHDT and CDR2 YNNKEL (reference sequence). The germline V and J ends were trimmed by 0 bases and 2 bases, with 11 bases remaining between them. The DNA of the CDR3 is TGTGCCAGCAGCCAAGACTTGAGGGTACCCTACAATGAGCAGTTCTTC. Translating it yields CASSQDLRVPYNEQFF.